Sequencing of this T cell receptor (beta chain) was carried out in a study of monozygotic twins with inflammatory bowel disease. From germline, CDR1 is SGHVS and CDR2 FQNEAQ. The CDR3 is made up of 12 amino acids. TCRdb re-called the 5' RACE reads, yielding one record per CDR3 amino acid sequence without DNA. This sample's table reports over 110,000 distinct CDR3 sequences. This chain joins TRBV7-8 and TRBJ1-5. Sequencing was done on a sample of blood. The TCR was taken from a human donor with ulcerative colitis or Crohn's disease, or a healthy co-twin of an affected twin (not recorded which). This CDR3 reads CASSFLSAPLHF. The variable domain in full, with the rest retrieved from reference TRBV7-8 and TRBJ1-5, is GAGVSQSPRYKVAKRGQDVALRCDPISGHVSLFWYQQALGQGPEFLTYFQNEAQLDKSGLPSDRFFAERPEGSVSTLKIQRTQQEDSAVYLCASSFLSAPLHFGDGTRLSIL.